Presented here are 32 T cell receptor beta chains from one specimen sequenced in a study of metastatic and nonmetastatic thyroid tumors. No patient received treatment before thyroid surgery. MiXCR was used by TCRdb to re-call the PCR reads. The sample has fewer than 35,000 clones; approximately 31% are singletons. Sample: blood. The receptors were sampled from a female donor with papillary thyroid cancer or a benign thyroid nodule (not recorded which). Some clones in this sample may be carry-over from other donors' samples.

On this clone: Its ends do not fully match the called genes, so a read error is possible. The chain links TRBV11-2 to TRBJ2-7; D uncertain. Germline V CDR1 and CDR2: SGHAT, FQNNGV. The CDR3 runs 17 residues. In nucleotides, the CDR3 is TGTGCCATCAGCTCATCGTGGGGTAACCCGGACGTGGACGAGCAGTACTTC. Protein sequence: CAISSSWGNPDVDEQYF.

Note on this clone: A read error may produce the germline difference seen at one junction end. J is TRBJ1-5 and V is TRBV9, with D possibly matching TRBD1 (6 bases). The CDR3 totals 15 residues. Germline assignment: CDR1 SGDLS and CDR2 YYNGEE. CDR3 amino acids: CAISLGEGGNQPQHF. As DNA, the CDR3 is TGTGCCATCAGCTTAGGGGAAGGGGGTAATCAGCCCCAGCATTTT.

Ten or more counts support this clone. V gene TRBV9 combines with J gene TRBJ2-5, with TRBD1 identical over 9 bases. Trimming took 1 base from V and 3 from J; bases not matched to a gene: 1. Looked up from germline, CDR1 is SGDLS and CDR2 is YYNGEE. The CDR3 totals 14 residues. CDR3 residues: CASSVRTGEETQYF. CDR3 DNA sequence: TGTGCCAGCAGCGTAAGGACAGGGGAAGAGACCCAGTACTTC. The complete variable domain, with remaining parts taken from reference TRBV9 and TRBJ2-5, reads DSGVTQTPKHLITATGQRVTLRCSPRSGDLSVYWYQQSLDQGLQFLIQYYNGEERAKGNILERFSAQQFPDLHSELNLSSLELGDSALYFCASSVRTGEETQYFGPGTRLLVL.

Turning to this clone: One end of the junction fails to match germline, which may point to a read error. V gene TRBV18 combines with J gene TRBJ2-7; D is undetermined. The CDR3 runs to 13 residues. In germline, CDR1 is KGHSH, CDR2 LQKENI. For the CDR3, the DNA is TGTGCCAGCTCACCACCTAGCTCCTACGAGCAGCACTTC. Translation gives CASSPPSSYEQHF.

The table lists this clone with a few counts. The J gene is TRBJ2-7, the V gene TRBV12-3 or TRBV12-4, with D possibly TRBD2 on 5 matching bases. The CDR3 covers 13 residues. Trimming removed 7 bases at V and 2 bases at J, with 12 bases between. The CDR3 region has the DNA TGTGCCAGCAAACGAGGGCTCGCCTACGAGCAGTACTTC. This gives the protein CASKRGLAYEQYF.

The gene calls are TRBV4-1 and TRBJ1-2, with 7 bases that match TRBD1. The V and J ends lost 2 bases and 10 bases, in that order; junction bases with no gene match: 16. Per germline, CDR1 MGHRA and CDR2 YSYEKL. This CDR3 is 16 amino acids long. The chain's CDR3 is CASSQPPWRGHQYYTF. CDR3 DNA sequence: TGCGCCAGCAGCCAACCCCCATGGAGGGGGCATCAGTACTACACCTTC.

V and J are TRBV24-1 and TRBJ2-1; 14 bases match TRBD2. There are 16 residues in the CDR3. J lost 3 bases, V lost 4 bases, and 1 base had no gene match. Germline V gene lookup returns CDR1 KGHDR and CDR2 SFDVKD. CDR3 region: CATSDGTSGSYNEQFF. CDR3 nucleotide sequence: TGTGCCACCAGTGACGGGACTAGCGGGAGCTACAATGAGCAGTTCTTC.

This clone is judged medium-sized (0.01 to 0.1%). DNA of the CDR3: TGTGCCTGGAGTACGACAGGTTTAGCTAACTATGGCTACACCTTC. Amino acid sequence: CAWSTTGLANYGYTF. This chain links TRBV30 with TRBJ1-2, with D maybe TRBD1 (6 bases). This CDR3 has 15 residues. Trimming shortened V by 2 bases and J by 0 bases, and 13 bases separated the two germline ends. CDR1 is GTSNPN, CDR2 SVGIG, per germline (reference sequence). The entire variable domain, with the rest obtained from reference TRBV30 and TRBJ1-2, is as follows: SQTIHQWPATLVQPVGSPLSLECTVEGTSNPNLYWYRQAAGRGLQLLFYSVGIGQISSEVPQNLSASRPQDRQFILSSKKLLLSDSGFYLCAWSTTGLANYGYTFGSGTRLTVV.

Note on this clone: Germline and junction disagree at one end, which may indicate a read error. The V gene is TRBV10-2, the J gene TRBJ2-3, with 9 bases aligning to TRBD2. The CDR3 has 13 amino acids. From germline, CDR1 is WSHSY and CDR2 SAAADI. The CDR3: CATLVAGADTQYF. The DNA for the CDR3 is TGTGCCACTCTAGTAGCGGGAGCGGATACGCAGTATTTT.

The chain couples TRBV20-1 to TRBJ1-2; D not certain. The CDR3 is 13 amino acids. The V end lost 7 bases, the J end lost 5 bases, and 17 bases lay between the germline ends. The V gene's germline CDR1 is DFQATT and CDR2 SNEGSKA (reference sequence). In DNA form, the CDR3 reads TGCAGTGTTAAGCACCCCACCAATTATGGCTACACCTTC. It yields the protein CSVKHPTNYGYTF.

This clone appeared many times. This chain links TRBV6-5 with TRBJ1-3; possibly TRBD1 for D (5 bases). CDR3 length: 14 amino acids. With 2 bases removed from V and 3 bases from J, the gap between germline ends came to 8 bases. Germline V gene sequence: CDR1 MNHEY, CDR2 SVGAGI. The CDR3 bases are TGTGCCAGCAGTTACCGTCAGGGTGGAAACACCATATATTTT. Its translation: CASSYRQGGNTIYF.

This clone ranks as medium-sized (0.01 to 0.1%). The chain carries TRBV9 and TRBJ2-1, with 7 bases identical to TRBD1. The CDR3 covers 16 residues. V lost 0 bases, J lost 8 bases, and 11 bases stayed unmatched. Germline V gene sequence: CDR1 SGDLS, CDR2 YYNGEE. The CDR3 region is CASSVESRLQGDEQFF. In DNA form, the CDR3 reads TGTGCCAGCAGCGTAGAAAGTCGACTCCAGGGGGATGAGCAGTTCTTC.

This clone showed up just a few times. The CDR3, as DNA: TGCGCCAGCAGCCTCCAACTAGCGGGAGGCTACGAGCAGTACGTC. It encodes CASSLQLAGGYEQYV. The chain combines TRBV4-1 with TRBJ2-7, with 12 bases identical to TRBD2. CDR3 length: 15 residues. The germline gives CDR1 MGHRA, CDR2 YSYEKL. Trimming cost V 4 bases and J 3 bases; bases outside gene matches: 4.

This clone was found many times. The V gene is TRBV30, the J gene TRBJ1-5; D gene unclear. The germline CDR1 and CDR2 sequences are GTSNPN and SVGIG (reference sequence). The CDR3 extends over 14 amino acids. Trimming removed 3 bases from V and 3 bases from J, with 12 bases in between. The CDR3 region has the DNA TGTGCCTGGAGGGCCCAGTCCAACAATCAGCCCCAGCATTTT. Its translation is CAWRAQSNNQPQHF.

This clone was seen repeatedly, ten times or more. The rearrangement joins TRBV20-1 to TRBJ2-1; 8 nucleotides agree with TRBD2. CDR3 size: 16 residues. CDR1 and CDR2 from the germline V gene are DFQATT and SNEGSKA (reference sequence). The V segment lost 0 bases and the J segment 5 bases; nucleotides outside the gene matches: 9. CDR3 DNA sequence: TGCAGTGCTAGAGATGGGAGCGGGAGTGGGGACAATGAGCAGTTCTTC. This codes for CSARDGSGSGDNEQFF.

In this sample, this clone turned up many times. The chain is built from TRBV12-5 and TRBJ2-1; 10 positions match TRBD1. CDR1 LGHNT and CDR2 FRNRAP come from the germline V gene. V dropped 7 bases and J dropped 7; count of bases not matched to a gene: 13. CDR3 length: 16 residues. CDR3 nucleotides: TGTGCTAGTGTCAGGCATGGCGGGACAGGGGCAAATGAGCAGTTCTTC. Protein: CASVRHGGTGANEQFF.

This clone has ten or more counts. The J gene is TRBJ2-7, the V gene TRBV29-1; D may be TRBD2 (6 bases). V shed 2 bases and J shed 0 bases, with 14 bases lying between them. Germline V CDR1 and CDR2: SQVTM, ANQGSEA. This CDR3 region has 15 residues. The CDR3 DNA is TGCAGCGTTGAAAGAAGCGGGCAAGGCTCCTACGAGCAGTACTTC. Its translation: CSVERSGQGSYEQYF.

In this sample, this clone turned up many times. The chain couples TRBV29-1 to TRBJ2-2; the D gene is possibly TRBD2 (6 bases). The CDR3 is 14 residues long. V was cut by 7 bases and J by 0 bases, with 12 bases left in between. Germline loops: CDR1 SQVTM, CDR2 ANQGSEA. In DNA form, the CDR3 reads TGCAGCGGGGGGGAAGGATCGAACACCGGGGAGCTGTTTTTT. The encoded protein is CSGGEGSNTGELFF.

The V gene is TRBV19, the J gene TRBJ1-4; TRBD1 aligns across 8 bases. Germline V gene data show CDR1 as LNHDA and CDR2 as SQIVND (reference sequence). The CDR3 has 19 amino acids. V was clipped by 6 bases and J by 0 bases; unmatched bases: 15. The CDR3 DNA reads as TGTGCCAGTAGGGGACAGGTCGGACAGGGCGGAGCAACTAATGAAAAACTGTTTTTT. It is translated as CASRGQVGQGGATNEKLFF.

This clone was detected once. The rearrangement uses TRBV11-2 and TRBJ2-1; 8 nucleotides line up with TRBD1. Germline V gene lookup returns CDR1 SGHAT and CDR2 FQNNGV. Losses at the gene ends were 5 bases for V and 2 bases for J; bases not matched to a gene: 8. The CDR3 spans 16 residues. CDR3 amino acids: CASSGRDRRTYNEQFF. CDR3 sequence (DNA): TGTGCCAGCAGCGGACGGGACAGGCGAACCTACAATGAGCAGTTCTTC.

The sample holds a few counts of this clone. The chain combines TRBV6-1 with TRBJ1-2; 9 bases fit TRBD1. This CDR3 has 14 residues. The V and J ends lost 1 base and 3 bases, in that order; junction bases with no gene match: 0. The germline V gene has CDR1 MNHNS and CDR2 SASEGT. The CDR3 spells CASSEGDRDYGYTF. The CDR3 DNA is TGTGCCAGCAGTGAAGGGGACAGGGACTATGGCTACACCTTC.

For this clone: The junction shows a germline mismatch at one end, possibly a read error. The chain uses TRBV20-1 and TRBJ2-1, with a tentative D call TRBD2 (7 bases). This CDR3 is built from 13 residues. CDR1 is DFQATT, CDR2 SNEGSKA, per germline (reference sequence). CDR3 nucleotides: TGCAGTGCTTCACCACCCTGGACTAGGGGGATCCACTTC. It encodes CSASPPWTRGIHF.

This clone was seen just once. The DNA for the CDR3 is TGCGCCAGCAGCCTTGATTGGTGGGCGGGAGGTTCGATCTACGAGCAGTACTTC. It translates to CASSLDWWAGGSIYEQYF. The J gene is TRBJ2-7, the V gene TRBV4-3, with 8 bases matching TRBD2. The germline gives CDR1 LGHNA, CDR2 YSLEER. The CDR3 is 18 amino acids. Trimming took 4 bases from V and 3 from J; bases not matched to a gene: 17.

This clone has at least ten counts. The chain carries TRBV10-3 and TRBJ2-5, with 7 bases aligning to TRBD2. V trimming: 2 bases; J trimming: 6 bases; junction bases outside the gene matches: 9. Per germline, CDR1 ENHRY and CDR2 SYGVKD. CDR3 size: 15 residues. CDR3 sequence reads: CAISENQGGIKTQYF. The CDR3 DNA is TGTGCCATCAGTGAGAACCAGGGAGGGATAAAGACCCAGTACTTC.

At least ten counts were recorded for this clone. CDR3 region: CASQGGREGQQFF. The DNA for the CDR3 is TGTGCCTCCCAGGGGGGGCGGGAGGGCCAACAGTTCTTC. The chain links TRBV12-3 or TRBV12-4 to TRBJ2-1; TRBD2 aligns across 9 bases. After removal of 11 bases from V and 13 bases from J, the junction contained 15 bases not matched to a gene. The CDR3 consists of 13 residues.

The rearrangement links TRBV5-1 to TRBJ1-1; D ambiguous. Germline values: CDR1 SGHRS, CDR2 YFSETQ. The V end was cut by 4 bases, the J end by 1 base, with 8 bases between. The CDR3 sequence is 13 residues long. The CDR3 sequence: CASSLAGNTEAFF. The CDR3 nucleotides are TGCGCCAGCAGCCTGGCAGGGAACACTGAAGCTTTCTTT.

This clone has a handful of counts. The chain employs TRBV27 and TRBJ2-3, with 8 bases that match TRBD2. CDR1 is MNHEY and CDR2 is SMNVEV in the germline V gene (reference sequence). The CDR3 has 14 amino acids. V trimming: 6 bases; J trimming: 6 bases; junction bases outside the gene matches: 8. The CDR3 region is CASSPGGGLDTQYF. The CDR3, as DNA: TGTGCCAGCAGCCCCGGCGGGGGGCTCGATACGCAGTATTTT.

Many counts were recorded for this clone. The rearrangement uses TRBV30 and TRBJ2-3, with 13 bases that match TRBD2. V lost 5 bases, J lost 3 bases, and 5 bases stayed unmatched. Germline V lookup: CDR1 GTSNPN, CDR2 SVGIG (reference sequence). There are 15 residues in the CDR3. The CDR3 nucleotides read TGTGCCTGGGCCGGACTAGCGGGAGTAACAGATACGCAGTATTTT. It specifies CAWAGLAGVTDTQYF.

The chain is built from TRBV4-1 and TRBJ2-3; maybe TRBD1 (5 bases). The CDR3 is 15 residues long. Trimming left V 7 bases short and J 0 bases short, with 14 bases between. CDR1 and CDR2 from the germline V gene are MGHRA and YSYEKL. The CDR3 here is CASNDRGDSTDTQYF. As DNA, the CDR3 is TGCGCCAGCAACGATAGGGGCGATAGCACAGATACGCAGTATTTT.

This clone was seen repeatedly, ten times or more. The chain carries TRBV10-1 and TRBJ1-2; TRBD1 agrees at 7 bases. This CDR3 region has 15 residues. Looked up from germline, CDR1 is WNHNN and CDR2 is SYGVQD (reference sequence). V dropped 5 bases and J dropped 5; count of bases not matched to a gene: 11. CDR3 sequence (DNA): TGCGCCAGCAGTCCAGACAGGGCCTCCCCTTATGGCTACACCTTC. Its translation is CASSPDRASPYGYTF.

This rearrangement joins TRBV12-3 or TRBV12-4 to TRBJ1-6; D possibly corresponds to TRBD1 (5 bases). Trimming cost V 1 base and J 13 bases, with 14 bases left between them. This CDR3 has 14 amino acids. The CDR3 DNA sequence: TGTGCCAGCAGTTTAGATTCAGGGAAATCTCCCCTCCACTTT. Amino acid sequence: CASSLDSGKSPLHF.

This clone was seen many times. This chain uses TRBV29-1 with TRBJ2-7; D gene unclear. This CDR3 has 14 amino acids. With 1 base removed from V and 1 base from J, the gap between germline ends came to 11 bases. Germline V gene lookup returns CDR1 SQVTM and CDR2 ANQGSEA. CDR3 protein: CSVEVNPVSYEQYF. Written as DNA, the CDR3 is TGCAGCGTTGAAGTAAATCCAGTTTCCTACGAGCAGTACTTC.